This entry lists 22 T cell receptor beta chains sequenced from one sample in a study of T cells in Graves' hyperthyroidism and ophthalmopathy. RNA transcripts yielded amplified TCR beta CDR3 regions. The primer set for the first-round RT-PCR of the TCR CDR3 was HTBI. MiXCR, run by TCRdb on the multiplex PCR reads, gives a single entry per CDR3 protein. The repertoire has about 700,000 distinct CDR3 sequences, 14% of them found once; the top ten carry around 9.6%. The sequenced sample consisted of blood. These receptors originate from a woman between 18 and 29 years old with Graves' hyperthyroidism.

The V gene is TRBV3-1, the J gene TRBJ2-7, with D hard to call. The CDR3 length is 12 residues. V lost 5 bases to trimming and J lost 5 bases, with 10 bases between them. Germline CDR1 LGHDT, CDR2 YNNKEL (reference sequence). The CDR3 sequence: CASSGETDEQYF. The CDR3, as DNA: TGTGCCAGCAGCGGGGAAACGGACGAGCAGTACTTC.

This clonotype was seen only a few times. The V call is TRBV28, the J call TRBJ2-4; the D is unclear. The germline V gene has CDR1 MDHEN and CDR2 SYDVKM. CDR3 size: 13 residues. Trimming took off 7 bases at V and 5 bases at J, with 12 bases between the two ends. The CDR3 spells CASTTPIQNIQYF. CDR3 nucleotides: TGTGCCAGCACCACCCCGATACAAAACATTCAGTACTTC.

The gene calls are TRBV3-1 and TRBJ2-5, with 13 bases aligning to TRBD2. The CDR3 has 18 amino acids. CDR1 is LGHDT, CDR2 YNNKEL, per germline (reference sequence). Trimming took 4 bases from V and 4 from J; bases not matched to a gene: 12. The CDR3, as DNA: TGTGCCAGCAGCCGAAAGGCACTAGCGGGAGGGTCGGGAGAGACCCAGTACTTC. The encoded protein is CASSRKALAGGSGETQYF.

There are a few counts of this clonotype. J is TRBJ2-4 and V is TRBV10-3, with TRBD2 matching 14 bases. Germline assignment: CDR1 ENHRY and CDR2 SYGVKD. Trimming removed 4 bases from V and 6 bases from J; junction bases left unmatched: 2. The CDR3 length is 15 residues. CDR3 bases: TGTGCCATCAGTGGTGGGACTAGCGGGAGAAACATTCAGTACTTC. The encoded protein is CAISGGTSGRNIQYF.

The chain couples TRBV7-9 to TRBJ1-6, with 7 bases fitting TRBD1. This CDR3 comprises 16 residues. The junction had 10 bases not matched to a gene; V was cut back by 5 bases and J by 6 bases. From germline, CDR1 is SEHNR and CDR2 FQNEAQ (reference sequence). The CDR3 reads CASSDAGGGPNSPLHF. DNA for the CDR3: TGTGCCAGCAGCGACGCAGGGGGGGGACCTAATTCACCCCTCCACTTT.

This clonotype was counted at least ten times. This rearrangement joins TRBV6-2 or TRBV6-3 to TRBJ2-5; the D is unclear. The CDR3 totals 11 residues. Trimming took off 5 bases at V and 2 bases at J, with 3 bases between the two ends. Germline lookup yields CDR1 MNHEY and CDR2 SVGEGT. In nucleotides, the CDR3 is TGTGCCAGCAGTAAACAAGAGACCCAGTACTTC. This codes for CASSKQETQYF.

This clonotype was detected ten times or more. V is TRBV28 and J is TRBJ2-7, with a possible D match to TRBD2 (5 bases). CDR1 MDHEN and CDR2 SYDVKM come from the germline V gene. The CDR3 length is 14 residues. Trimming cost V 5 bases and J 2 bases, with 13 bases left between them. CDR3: CASSHGLGTYEQYF. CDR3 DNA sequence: TGTGCCAGCAGTCATGGACTGGGGACCTACGAGCAGTACTTC.

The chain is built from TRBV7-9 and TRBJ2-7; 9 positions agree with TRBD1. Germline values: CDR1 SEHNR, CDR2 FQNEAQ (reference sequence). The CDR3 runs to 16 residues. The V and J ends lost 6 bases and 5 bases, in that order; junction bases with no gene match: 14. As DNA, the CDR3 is TGTGCCAGCAGAACATCCCCCTGGGACAGGGTCCACGAGCAGTACTTC. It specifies CASRTSPWDRVHEQYF.

In DNA, the CDR3 is TGTGCCAGCAGCTTTGGCGGGAGTGAAATCGAGCAGTACTTC. This encodes CASSFGGSEIEQYF. The chain is built from TRBV7-8 and TRBJ2-7; 7 positions match TRBD2. From germline, CDR1 is SGHVS and CDR2 FQNEAQ. Losses at the gene ends were 3 bases for V and 6 bases for J; bases not matched to a gene: 8. The CDR3 has 14 residues.

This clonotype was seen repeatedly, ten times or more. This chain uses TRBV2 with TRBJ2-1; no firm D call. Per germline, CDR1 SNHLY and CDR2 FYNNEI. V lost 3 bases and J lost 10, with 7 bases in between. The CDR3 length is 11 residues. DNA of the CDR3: TGTGCCAGCAGTGATATAGTAGAGCAGTTCTTC. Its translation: CASSDIVEQFF.

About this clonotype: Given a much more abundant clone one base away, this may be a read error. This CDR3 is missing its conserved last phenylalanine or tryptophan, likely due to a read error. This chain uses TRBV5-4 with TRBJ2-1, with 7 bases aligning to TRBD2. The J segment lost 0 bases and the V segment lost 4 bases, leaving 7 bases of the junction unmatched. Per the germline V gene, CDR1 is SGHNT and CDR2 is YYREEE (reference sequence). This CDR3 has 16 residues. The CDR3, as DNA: TGTGCCAGCAGCGACCCTCGCGGGAGCTCCTACAATGAGCAGTTCATC. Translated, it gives CASSDPRGSSYNEQFI.

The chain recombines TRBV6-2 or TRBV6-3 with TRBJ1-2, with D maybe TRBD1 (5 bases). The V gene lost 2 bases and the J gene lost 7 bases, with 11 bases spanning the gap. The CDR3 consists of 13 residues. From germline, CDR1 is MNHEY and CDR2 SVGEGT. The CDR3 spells CASSYRGRTGYTF. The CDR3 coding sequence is TGTGCCAGCAGTTACAGGGGCAGGACTGGCTACACCTTC.

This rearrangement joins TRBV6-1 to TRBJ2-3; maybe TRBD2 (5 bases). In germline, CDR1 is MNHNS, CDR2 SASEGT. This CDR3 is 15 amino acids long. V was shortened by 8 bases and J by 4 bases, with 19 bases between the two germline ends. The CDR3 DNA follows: TGTGCCAGCGGGGTGGTGGGAGAGAAATCAGATACGCAGTATTTT. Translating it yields CASGVVGEKSDTQYF.

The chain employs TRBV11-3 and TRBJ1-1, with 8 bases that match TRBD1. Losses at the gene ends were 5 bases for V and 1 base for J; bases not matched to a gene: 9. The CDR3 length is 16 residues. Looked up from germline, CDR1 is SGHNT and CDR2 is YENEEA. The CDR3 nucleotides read TGTGCCAGCAGCAAAGAGAGACAGGGGCCGAACACTGAAGCTTTCTTT. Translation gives CASSKERQGPNTEAFF.

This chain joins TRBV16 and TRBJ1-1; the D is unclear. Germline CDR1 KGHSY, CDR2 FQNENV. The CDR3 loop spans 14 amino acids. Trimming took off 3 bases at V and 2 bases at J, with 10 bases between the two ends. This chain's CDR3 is CASSHYVPNTEAFF. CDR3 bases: TGTGCCAGCAGCCATTACGTGCCAAACACTGAAGCTTTCTTT.

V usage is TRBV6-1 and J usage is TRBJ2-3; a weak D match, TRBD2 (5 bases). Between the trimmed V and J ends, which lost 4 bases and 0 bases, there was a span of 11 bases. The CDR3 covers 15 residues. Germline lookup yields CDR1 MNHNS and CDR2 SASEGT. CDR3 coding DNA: TGTGCCAGCAGTGGATTGGGCGGGAGCACAGATACGCAGTATTTT. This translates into CASSGLGGSTDTQYF.

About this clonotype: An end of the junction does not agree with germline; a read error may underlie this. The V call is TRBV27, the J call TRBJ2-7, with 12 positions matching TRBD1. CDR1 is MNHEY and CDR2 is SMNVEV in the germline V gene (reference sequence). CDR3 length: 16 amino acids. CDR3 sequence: CASSKTGTGGWYEQCF. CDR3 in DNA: TGTGCCAGCAGTAAAACCGGGACAGGGGGCTGGTACGAGCAGTGCTTC.

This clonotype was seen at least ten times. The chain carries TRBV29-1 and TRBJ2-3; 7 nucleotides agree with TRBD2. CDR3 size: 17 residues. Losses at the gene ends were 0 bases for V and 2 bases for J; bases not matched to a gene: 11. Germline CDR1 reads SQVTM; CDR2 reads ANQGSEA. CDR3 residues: CSVEDWEGSGFTDTQYF. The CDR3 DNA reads TGCAGCGTTGAAGACTGGGAGGGTAGCGGTTTCACAGATACGCAGTATTTT.

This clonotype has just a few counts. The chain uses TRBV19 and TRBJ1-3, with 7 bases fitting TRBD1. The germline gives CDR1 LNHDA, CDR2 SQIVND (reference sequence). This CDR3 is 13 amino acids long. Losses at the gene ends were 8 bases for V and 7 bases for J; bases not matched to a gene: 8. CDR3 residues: CASPGQRGNTIYF. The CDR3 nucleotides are TGTGCCAGTCCGGGACAGAGGGGGAACACCATATATTTT.

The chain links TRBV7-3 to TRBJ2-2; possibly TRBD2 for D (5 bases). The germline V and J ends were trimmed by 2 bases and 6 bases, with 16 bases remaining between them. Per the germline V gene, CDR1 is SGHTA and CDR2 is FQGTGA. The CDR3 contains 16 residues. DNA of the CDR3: TGTGCCAGCAGCTTAGGGTTAGCGAGAGGCGCCGGGGAGCTGTTTTTT. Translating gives CASSLGLARGAGELFF.

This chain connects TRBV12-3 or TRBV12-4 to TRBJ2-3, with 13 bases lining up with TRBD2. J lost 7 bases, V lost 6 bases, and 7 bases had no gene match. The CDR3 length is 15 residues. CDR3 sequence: CASSRTSGSVYTQYF. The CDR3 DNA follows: TGTGCCAGCAGCAGGACTAGCGGGAGTGTATATACGCAGTATTTT.

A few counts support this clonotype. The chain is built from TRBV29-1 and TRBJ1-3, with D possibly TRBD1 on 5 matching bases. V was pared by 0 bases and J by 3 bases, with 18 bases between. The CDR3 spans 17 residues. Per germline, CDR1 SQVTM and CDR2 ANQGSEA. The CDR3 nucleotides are TGCAGCGTTGAAGACCGAGACAGCATTAGAAGTGGAAACACCATATATTTT. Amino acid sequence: CSVEDRDSIRSGNTIYF.